This T cell receptor (beta chain) appears in the sequencing data of a study of cytomegalovirus exposure and HLA in healthy donors. Study-level information: Of some 360 genotyped donors, 81% clustered with self-reported Caucasian donors.

V was clipped by 8 bases and J by 8 bases, with 12 bases between them. Per the germline V gene, CDR1 is SNHLY and CDR2 is FYNNEI. The CDR3 loop spans 12 amino acids. PCR amplification relied on 60 Vbeta primers (plus 13 Jbeta primers). Some clones are missing from TCRdb's copy, which holds only in-frame ones; the method was immunoSEQ multiplex PCR. The sample shows 100,000 to 150,000 clones, 80% to 85% of them seen only once. The sequence was collected from a man aged 30 to 39 in good health and CMV-seronegative. The chain has TRBV2 and TRBJ1-4; D is undetermined. Sequences were obtained from PBMCs. The CDR3 here is CASGRLQEKLFF. The CDR3 DNA is TGTGCCAGCGGCCGGCTACAGGAAAAACTGTTTTTT.